The 15 T cell receptor beta chains below were found in one sample sequenced in a study of blood T cell repertoires in COVID-19. The table came from immunoSEQ multiplex PCR; TCRdb's copy has only in-frame clones and leaves some out. The table shows under 300,000 clones, with more than 65% occurring only once. The sample comprised peripheral blood. The source is a woman in her 40s who had recovered from COVID-19.

The gene calls are TRBV5-8 and TRBJ2-3, with 13 bases lining up with TRBD2. Trimming at V came to 3 bases and at J to 0 bases, leaving 7 bases not matched to a gene. This CDR3 is built from 18 residues. Germline CDR1 is SGHTS and CDR2 is YDEGEE. DNA of the CDR3: TGTGCCAGCAGCTCCGGGACTAGCGGGGCTTCTAGCACAGATACGCAGTATTTT. Its protein is CASSSGTSGASSTDTQYF.

V gene TRBV18 combines with J gene TRBJ1-2, with D perhaps TRBD1 (5 bases). The V gene lost 3 bases and the J gene lost 7 bases, with 18 bases spanning the gap. Germline V gene sequence: CDR1 KGHSH, CDR2 LQKENI. The CDR3 spans 15 residues. The CDR3, as DNA: TGTGCCAGCTCACCTGGGACTGACGTTGGGGGTGGCTACACCTTC. Amino acids: CASSPGTDVGGGYTF.

The V call is TRBV4-3, the J call TRBJ1-4, with a tentative D call TRBD1 (6 bases). V was shortened by 0 bases and J by 8 bases, with 16 bases between the two germline ends. This CDR3 has 16 amino acids. Germline assignment: CDR1 LGHNA and CDR2 YSLEER. The DNA for the CDR3 is TGCGCCAGCAGCCAAGAAGGGAGGGGGTTTGGGGAAAAACTGTTTTTT. Amino acids: CASSQEGRGFGEKLFF.

This chain links TRBV7-2 with TRBJ1-1; D may be TRBD1 (5 bases). The CDR3 loop spans 13 amino acids. V dropped 5 bases and J dropped 8 bases, with 15 bases sitting between them. Germline V CDR1 and CDR2: SGHTA, FQGNSA. CDR3 nucleotide sequence: TGTGCCAGCAGCCTAGGGGCCCTCACAGAAGCTTTCTTT. Translated, it gives CASSLGALTEAFF.

The gene calls are TRBV19 and TRBJ2-2; a possible D gene is TRBD2 (6 bases). Trimming cost V 6 bases and J 5 bases, with 10 bases left between them. Germline lookup yields CDR1 LNHDA and CDR2 SQIVND (reference sequence). The CDR3 spans 13 residues. DNA for the CDR3: TGTGCCAGTAGAATCGCGGGAACCGGGGAGCTGTTTTTT. This translates into CASRIAGTGELFF.

V is TRBV30 and J is TRBJ1-1; 11 nucleotides match TRBD1. With V trimmed by 3 bases and J by 11 bases, 5 bases remained unmatched. Germline V CDR1 and CDR2: GTSNPN, SVGIG (reference sequence). This CDR3 region has 12 residues. The CDR3 spells CAWRGDRGMAFF. The CDR3 nucleotides read TGTGCCTGGAGGGGGGACAGGGGGATGGCTTTCTTT. The whole variable domain, filled in from reference TRBV30 and TRBJ1-1, reads SQTIHQWPATLVQPVGSPLSLECTVEGTSNPNLYWYRQAAGRGLQLLFYSVGIGQISSEVPQNLSASRPQDRQFILSSKKLLLSDSGFYLCAWRGDRGMAFFGQGTRLTVV.

The chain joins TRBV30 to TRBJ1-1; a possible D gene is TRBD1 (6 bases). The CDR3 is made up of 14 amino acids. V shed 8 bases and J shed 4 bases, with 20 bases lying between them. Germline CDR1 GTSNPN, CDR2 SVGIG (reference sequence). Here the CDR3 DNA reads TGTGCCCGGAAAGCACAGGGTAGGGGCACTGAAGCTTTCTTT. Translating it yields CARKAQGRGTEAFF.

The chain carries TRBV12-5 and TRBJ1-1, with 9 bases identical to TRBD1. Germline CDR1 is LGHNT and CDR2 is FRNRAP. J gave up 1 base and V 2 bases, and 5 bases lay outside the gene matches. This CDR3 has 16 amino acids. The CDR3 is CASGLSPGQGNTEAFF. The CDR3 region has the DNA TGTGCTAGTGGTTTGTCACCGGGACAGGGGAACACTGAAGCTTTCTTT.

The chain carries TRBV7-2 and TRBJ1-1; no clear D. The germline V gene encodes CDR1 SGHTA and CDR2 FQGNSA. The CDR3 covers 13 residues. V was clipped by 6 bases and J by 3 bases, with 11 bases between them. In DNA form, the CDR3 reads TGTGCCAGCAGTTTTACTGCGGACACTGAAGCTTTCTTT. Translating gives CASSFTADTEAFF.

The genes are TRBV2 and TRBJ1-3; D not resolved. Germline CDR1 SNHLY, CDR2 FYNNEI. Between the trimmed V and J ends, which lost 7 bases and 4 bases, there was a span of 20 bases. The CDR3 is 16 residues long. CDR3 coding DNA: TGTGCCAGCACCGATTTTGGCAGCGAACTCGGAAACACCATATATTTT. Its protein is CASTDFGSELGNTIYF.

Worth noting for this clone: The sample has other DNA sequences that encode this CDR3 too. This chain links TRBV3-1 (or the pseudogene TRBV3-2) with TRBJ1-1, with D perhaps TRBD1 (6 bases). Trimming cost V 3 bases and J 4 bases, with 12 bases left between them. The CDR3 has 14 amino acids. Germline CDR1 LGHDT, CDR2 YNNKEL (reference sequence). CDR3 DNA sequence: TGTGCCAGCAGCCAGAGGGGGAGGGGCACTGAAGCTTTCTTT. Translating it yields CASSQRGRGTEAFF.

V gene TRBV14 combines with J gene TRBJ2-1; tentatively, D is TRBD1 (5 bases). Germline V lookup: CDR1 SGHDN, CDR2 FVKESK. This CDR3 spans 17 amino acids. The V end lost 2 bases, the J end lost 5 bases, and 19 bases lay between the germline ends. CDR3 in amino acids: CASSQKMGHPDNNEQFF. For the CDR3, the DNA is TGTGCCAGCAGCCAAAAAATGGGGCATCCAGATAACAATGAGCAGTTCTTC.

The CDR3 DNA reads TGTGCCAGCAGCTATCAAGCGGGGGAAGAGACCCAGTACTTC. Amino acid sequence: CASSYQAGEETQYF. The chain combines TRBV7-3 with TRBJ2-5, with 8 positions matching TRBD2. This CDR3 has 14 amino acids. The germline V gene encodes CDR1 SGHTA and CDR2 FQGTGA. Trimming removed 4 bases from V and 3 bases from J; junction bases left unmatched: 4.

The gene calls are TRBV7-2 and TRBJ2-2; maybe TRBD1 (6 bases). Trimming shortened V by 5 bases and J by 6 bases, and 16 bases separated the two germline ends. The CDR3 has 15 residues. The germline CDR1 and CDR2 sequences are SGHTA and FQGNSA. CDR3 coding DNA: TGTGCCAGCAGCCATACGACAGGAGCCCCCGGGGAGCTGTTTTTT. Protein: CASSHTTGAPGELFF.

This sequence joins TRBV19 and TRBJ1-5, with D unclear. The germline V and J ends were trimmed by 7 bases and 0 bases, with 19 bases remaining between them. This CDR3 has 17 amino acids. Germline V gene data show CDR1 as LNHDA and CDR2 as SQIVND (reference sequence). CDR3 DNA sequence: TGTGCCAGTACCCCGGGAGTTGTCGGGGATAGCAATCAGCCCCAGCATTTT. Protein sequence: CASTPGVVGDSNQPQHF. Full variable domain (rest looked up from reference TRBV19 and TRBJ1-5): DGGITQSPKYLFRKEGQNVTLSCEQNLNHDAMYWYRQDPGQGLRLIYYSQIVNDFQKGDIAEGYSVSREKKESFPLTVTSAQKNPTAFYLCASTPGVVGDSNQPQHFGDGTRLSIL.